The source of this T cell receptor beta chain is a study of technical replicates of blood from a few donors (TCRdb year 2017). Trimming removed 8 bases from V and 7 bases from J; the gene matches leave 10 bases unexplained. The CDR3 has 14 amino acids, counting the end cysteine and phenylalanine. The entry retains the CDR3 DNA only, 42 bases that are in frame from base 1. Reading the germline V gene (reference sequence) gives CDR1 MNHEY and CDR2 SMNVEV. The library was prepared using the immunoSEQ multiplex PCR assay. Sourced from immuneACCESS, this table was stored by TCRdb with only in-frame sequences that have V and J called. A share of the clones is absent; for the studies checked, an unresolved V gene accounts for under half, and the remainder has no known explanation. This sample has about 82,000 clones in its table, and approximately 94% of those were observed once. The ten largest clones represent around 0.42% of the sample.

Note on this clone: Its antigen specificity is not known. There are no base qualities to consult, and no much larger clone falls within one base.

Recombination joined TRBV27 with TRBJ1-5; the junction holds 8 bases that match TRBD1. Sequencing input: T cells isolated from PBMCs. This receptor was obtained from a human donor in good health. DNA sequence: TGTGCCAGCGCTCTATCGGCAGGGGGCCAGCCCCAGCATTTT. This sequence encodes CASALSAGGQPQHF.